Included here is one T cell receptor beta chain sequence, with context. Its antigen is unknown. The sample comes from a study of shared clonotypes between healthy human individuals. General study results and limits: It was expected that sequencing depth would affect clonotype sharing among donors.

Splitting of CD4+ cells produced CD45RA+ naive and CD45RA-negative memory subsets. The CDR3 has 18 residues. The authors ran the assay at deep level. Measured with immunoSEQ multiplex PCR; TCRdb has only the in-frame clones, and not every one. The repertoire holds some 580,000 clones, roughly 97% seen once, with 0.057% in the top ten. The specimen sequenced was naive CD4+ T cells sorted from blood. The sample's subset: CD45RA+ positively selected. The J gene is TRBJ1-4, the V gene TRBV12-1. TRBV12-1 represents a pseudogene. The TCR comes from a woman aged 25 to 39 in good health. In nucleotides, the CDR3 is TGTGCCAGCAGCTTCGGGGACTCTTGGGATCAAACTAATGAAAAACTGTTTTTT. It translates to CASSFGDSWDQTNEKLFF.